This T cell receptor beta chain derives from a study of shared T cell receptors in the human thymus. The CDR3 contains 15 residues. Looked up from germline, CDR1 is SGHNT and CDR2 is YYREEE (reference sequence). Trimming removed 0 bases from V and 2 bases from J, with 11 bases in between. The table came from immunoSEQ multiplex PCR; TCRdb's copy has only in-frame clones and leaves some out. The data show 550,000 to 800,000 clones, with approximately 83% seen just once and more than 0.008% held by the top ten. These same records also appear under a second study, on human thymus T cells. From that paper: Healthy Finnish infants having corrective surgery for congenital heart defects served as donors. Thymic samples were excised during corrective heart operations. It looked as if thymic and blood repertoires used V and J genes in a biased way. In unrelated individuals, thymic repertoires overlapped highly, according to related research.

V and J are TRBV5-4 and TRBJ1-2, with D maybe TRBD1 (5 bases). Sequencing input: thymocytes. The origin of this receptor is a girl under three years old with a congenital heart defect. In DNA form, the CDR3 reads TGTGCCAGCAGCTTGGACGGGGGAGAAAACTATGGCTACACCTTC. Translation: CASSLDGGENYGYTF.